This T cell receptor beta chain came from a study of blood T cell repertoires in COVID-19. Study-level background: Both acute and convalescent COVID-19 samples were obtained from the United States, Italy and Spain.

Trimming stripped 4 bases from V and 7 bases from J, with 22 bases between. Germline assignment: CDR1 MDHEN and CDR2 SYDVKM. The CDR3 sequence is 16 residues long. Everyone who took part was about 18 to 90 years old, and they came from 24 US areas. Only in-frame clones appear in the TCRdb table, and some are missing; sequencing was by immunoSEQ multiplex PCR. The sample lists more than 250,000 clones, around 88% occurring once. The origin of this receptor is a woman aged 40 to 50 who had recovered from COVID-19. The chain combines TRBV28 with TRBJ1-2; D is unresolved. Sequencing used PBMCs or T cells enriched from blood (not recorded which). CDR3 in amino acids: CASSWPSTKELVGYTF. The CDR3 coding sequence is TGTGCCAGCAGTTGGCCTTCGACAAAAGAACTAGTTGGCTACACCTTC.